One sample yielded the 15 T cell receptor beta chains listed below, sequenced in a study of cytomegalovirus exposure and HLA in healthy donors. Both 60 Vbeta primers and 13 Jbeta primers went into the PCR. Sequenced by immunoSEQ multiplex PCR; TCRdb stores in-frame clones only, minus some. The table includes some 170,000 clones, around 75% detected once. The sample taken for sequencing was PBMCs. These receptors all stem from a male donor in good health and CMV-seronegative.

V gene TRBV15 combines with J gene TRBJ1-5; tentatively, D is TRBD1 (5 bases). Per germline, CDR1 LNHNV and CDR2 YYDKDF (reference sequence). Trimming removed 2 bases at V and 4 bases at J, with 12 bases between. This CDR3 is 15 amino acids long. The CDR3 DNA follows: TGTGCCACCAGCAGAACTACACGGGGGAATCAGCCCCAGCATTTT. It yields the protein CATSRTTRGNQPQHF. Complete variable domain (other parts from reference TRBV15 and TRBJ1-5): DAMVIQNPRYQVTQFGKPVTLSCSQTLNHNVMYWYQQKSSQAPKLLFHYYDKDFNNEADTPDNFQSRRPNTSFCFLDIRSPGLGDTAMYLCATSRTTRGNQPQHFGDGTRLSIL.

The V and J genes are TRBV28 and TRBJ1-2; a weak D match, TRBD1 (6 bases). Trimming removed 4 bases at V and 5 bases at J, with 8 bases between. The CDR3 has 12 amino acids. Germline assignment: CDR1 MDHEN and CDR2 SYDVKM. Here the CDR3 reads CASSYGTYGYTF. In nucleotides, the CDR3 is TGTGCCAGCAGTTATGGGACATATGGCTACACCTTC.

The chain joins TRBV29-1 to TRBJ2-1; 8 nucleotides match TRBD1. Germline-derived CDR1 and CDR2 are SQVTM and ANQGSEA. The V segment lost 3 bases and the J segment 2 bases; nucleotides outside the gene matches: 3. The CDR3 consists of 14 residues. CDR3 loop: CSVEGQATYNEQFF. DNA for the CDR3: TGCAGCGTTGAGGGACAGGCCACCTACAATGAGCAGTTCTTC.

The chain is built from TRBV6-5 and TRBJ1-5; a weak D match, TRBD1 (6 bases). Trimming took 4 bases from V and 4 from J, leaving 14 bases between them. CDR3 length equals 15 residues. Per the germline V gene, CDR1 is MNHEY and CDR2 is SVGAGI. The CDR3 DNA reads as TGTGCCAGCAGTTCCCACAGGGCCCCAAATCAGCCCCAGCATTTT. Translated, it gives CASSSHRAPNQPQHF.

This clone appeared once. The chain has TRBV12-5 and TRBJ2-1, with D uncertain. CDR1 LGHNT and CDR2 FRNRAP come from the germline V gene. Between the trimmed V and J ends, which lost 1 base and 0 bases, there was a span of 4 bases. The CDR3 sequence is 14 residues long. CDR3: CASGLDYSYNEQFF. In nucleotides, the CDR3 is TGTGCTAGTGGTTTGGACTACTCCTACAATGAGCAGTTCTTC.

This clone was observed a handful of times. The gene calls are TRBV28 and TRBJ1-5; D is possibly TRBD1 (6 bases). Trimming pared 7 bases from V and 0 bases from J, leaving 10 bases between. CDR3 length equals 14 residues. Germline loops: CDR1 MDHEN, CDR2 SYDVKM. CDR3 loop: CASIPGASNQPQHF. The DNA of the CDR3 is TGTGCCAGCATTCCAGGGGCTAGCAATCAGCCCCAGCATTTT.

This clone was seen a handful of times. This chain connects TRBV6-1 to TRBJ1-4; TRBD1 aligns across 8 bases. V gave up 7 bases and J gave up 3 bases; unmatched junction bases: 7. The germline V gene encodes CDR1 MNHNS and CDR2 SASEGT. The CDR3 runs 15 residues. CDR3 region: CASNLGQGPNEKLFF. Here the CDR3 DNA reads TGTGCCAGCAACCTCGGACAGGGTCCTAATGAAAAACTGTTTTTT.

CDR3 residues: CASSLSLGAAYEQYF. The CDR3 DNA reads TGTGCCAGCAGCTTGTCGTTAGGGGCCGCGTACGAGCAGTACTTC. The V call is TRBV5-5, the J call TRBJ2-7; D may be TRBD1 (5 bases). The length of the CDR3 is 15 residues. Trimming cost V 1 base and J 4 bases, with 15 bases left between them. The germline gives CDR1 SGHKS, CDR2 YYEKEE (reference sequence).

Only one count was recorded for this clone. This rearrangement joins TRBV6-4 to TRBJ2-2, with D unclear. This CDR3 is 15 amino acids long. V was trimmed by 0 bases and J by 5 bases, leaving 10 bases between them. CDR1 and CDR2 from the germline V gene are MRHNA and SNTAGT. The CDR3 spells CASSDSGQYTGELFF. The CDR3 bases are TGTGCCAGCAGTGACTCGGGCCAATATACCGGGGAGCTGTTTTTT.

V gene TRBV7-6 combines with J gene TRBJ1-1; 11 bases agree with TRBD1. The germline CDR1 and CDR2 sequences are SGHVS and FNYEAQ. This CDR3 has 16 amino acids. The J segment lost 6 bases and the V segment lost 0 bases, leaving 6 bases of the junction unmatched. The CDR3 coding sequence is TGTGCCAGCAGCTTAGCAGGACAGGGGGCTAGCGCTGAAGCTTTCTTT. This sequence encodes CASSLAGQGASAEAFF.

The CDR3 DNA is TGTGCCAGTACCCGAACATTGAACACCGGGGAGCTGTTTTTT. Translated, it gives CASTRTLNTGELFF. The chain couples TRBV19 to TRBJ2-2; no firm D call. Germline lookup yields CDR1 LNHDA and CDR2 SQIVND (reference sequence). The germline V and J ends were trimmed by 7 bases and 1 base, with 10 bases remaining between them. The CDR3 sequence is 14 residues long. The whole variable domain, filled in from reference TRBV19 and TRBJ2-2, reads DGGITQSPKYLFRKEGQNVTLSCEQNLNHDAMYWYRQDPGQGLRLIYYSQIVNDFQKGDIAEGYSVSREKKESFPLTVTSAQKNPTAFYLCASTRTLNTGELFFGEGSRLTVL.

This sequence joins TRBV6-1 and TRBJ1-1; D perhaps matches TRBD1 (5 bases). V was trimmed by 11 bases and J by 2 bases, leaving 12 bases between them. The CDR3 sequence is 12 residues long. The V gene's germline CDR1 is MNHNS and CDR2 SASEGT. CDR3 coding DNA: TGTGCCGCAGGGAGGGGCAACACTGAAGCTTTCTTT. It yields the protein CAAGRGNTEAFF.

This chain links TRBV19 with TRBJ1-5, with no clear D. The CDR3 is made up of 16 amino acids. The ends were cut back, 1 base at V and 8 bases at J, with 18 bases in the middle. CDR1 and CDR2 from the germline V gene are LNHDA and SQIVND (reference sequence). The CDR3 protein is CASSIVNSRGREPQHF. Here the CDR3 DNA reads TGTGCCAGTAGTATAGTCAATTCGCGGGGAAGGGAGCCCCAGCATTTT.

This clone appeared a single time. V usage is TRBV28 and J usage is TRBJ1-5; TRBD1 matches at 12 bases. The germline V gene encodes CDR1 MDHEN and CDR2 SYDVKM. The CDR3 loop spans 15 amino acids. V trimming: 9 bases; J trimming: 5 bases; junction bases outside the gene matches: 8. DNA for the CDR3: TGTGCCAGTCTCACGGGACAGGGGGCTGATCAGCCCCAGCATTTT. Translation gives CASLTGQGADQPQHF.

The chain combines TRBV5-1 with TRBJ2-7; D remains unclear. CDR1 is SGHRS, CDR2 YFSETQ, per germline. The V end was cut by 4 bases, the J end by 5 bases, with 7 bases between. The CDR3 has 11 residues. The CDR3 coding sequence is TGCGCCAGCAGCCTTCGGGACGAGCAGTACTTC. This translates into CASSLRDEQYF.